The subject of this entry is one T cell receptor (beta chain). These data are taken from a study of T cell changes during pregnancy in multiple sclerosis. Sequencing used immunoSEQ multiplex PCR; TCRdb keeps in-frame clones, though not all of them. The data contain over 85,000 clones, 75% to 95% of them singletons. Germline V lookup: CDR1 GTSNPN, CDR2 SVGIG (reference sequence). There are 15 residues in the CDR3. V dropped 0 bases and J dropped 4 bases, with 16 bases sitting between them. The material was peripheral blood, obtained in the first trimester of pregnancy. V and J are TRBV30 and TRBJ2-7; weak D call: TRBD1 (5 bases). The clonotype originates from a female donor in good health, enrolled as a control in a pregnancy study. This CDR3 is CAWSVSLLGPYEQYF. The CDR3 DNA sequence: TGTGCCTGGAGTGTTAGTCTTTTGGGGCCGTACGAGCAGTACTTC.